Each of the 3 T cell receptor beta chains below was sequenced from the same sample in a study of tumour-infiltrating T cells in Burkitt lymphoma. The assay was immunoSEQ multiplex PCR, and TCRdb's table has in-frame clones only and misses some. The table includes roughly 3,900 clones, 14% detected once. Sequenced material: tumor tissue. All receptors come from a human donor with Burkitt lymphoma.

CDR3 bases: TGTGCCAGTAGTTCGGGACTGAACACCGGGGAGCTGTTTTTT. Translated: CASSSGLNTGELFF. The chain couples TRBV19 to TRBJ2-2; possible D gene TRBD2, 6 bases. Trimming took 5 bases from V and 1 from J, leaving 8 bases between them. This CDR3 is 14 amino acids long. The germline V gene encodes CDR1 LNHDA and CDR2 SQIVND (reference sequence).

About this clone: The junction departs from germline at one end; a sequencing error may be responsible. The V gene is TRBV9, the J gene TRBJ2-3; perhaps TRBD2 as D (5 bases). Germline CDR1 is SGDLS and CDR2 is YYNGEE. The CDR3 contains 15 residues. CDR3 amino acids: CASSPRGSWADMQYF. DNA for the CDR3: TGTGCCAGCAGCCCCCGGGGTAGCTGGGCAGATATGCAGTATTTT.

This clone was recorded a few times. The chain has TRBV29-1 and TRBJ2-3, with 10 positions matching TRBD1. Germline V CDR1 and CDR2: SQVTM, ANQGSEA. The CDR3 runs to 15 residues. V shed 4 bases and J 9 bases; nucleotides not matched to a gene: 13. CDR3 sequence (DNA): TGCAGCGTTGGGATCCGGGACAGGGGAGGTCAGACGCAGTATTTT. Protein product: CSVGIRDRGGQTQYF.